This T cell receptor (beta chain) emerged from a study of T-cell reconstitution after alpha-beta-depleted transplantation in children. General study findings and limits: T-cell counts and diversity were attributed mostly to newly produced T cells one year after transplant. Surviving recipient T cells and intrathymic progenitors accounted for some patients' high TCRbeta diversity at day 60. About two months after transplant, alpha-beta T cells reportedly came from several hundred expanded graft clones.

A TCRbeta library incorporating unique molecular identifiers was prepared. One entry per CDR3 protein results from TCRdb running MiXCR on the PCR reads. The sample shows approximately 44,000 distinct CDR3 sequences, under 6.5% of them seen only once. The germline V and J ends were trimmed by 1 base and 6 bases, with 14 bases remaining between them. The CDR3 is 15 amino acids. Germline CDR1 and CDR2: SGHTA and FQGTGA. In its sample, this clonotype was seen many times. Its antigen is still unknown. The source was PBMCs, mostly from graft donor cells, collected 60 days after TCRalphabeta/CD19-depleted stem cell transplant. The chain carries TRBV7-3 and TRBJ2-3, with a possible D match to TRBD2 (6 bases). The source is a female patient between 2 and 15 years old who had a stem cell transplant for aplastic anemia, so the T cells may come from the graft donor. The chain's CDR3 is CASSLSGGARDTQYF. CDR3 in DNA: TGTGCCAGCAGCTTAAGCGGCGGGGCGCGGGATACGCAGTATTTT.